What follows are 3 T cell receptor beta chains derived from one specimen sequenced in a study of cytomegalovirus exposure and HLA in healthy donors. In the PCR, 60 Vbeta and 13 Jbeta primers were used. Method: immunoSEQ multiplex PCR; TCRdb's copy keeps in-frame clones and lacks some. The sample holds about 100,000 clones; 75% to 90% are singletons and the top ten take about 4.3%. Sequencing was done on a sample of PBMCs. These receptors came from a man aged 25 to 45 in good health and CMV-seronegative.

The chain uses TRBV6-5 and TRBJ1-2; 8 nucleotides match TRBD1. V lost 8 bases and J lost 0; bases outside the gene matches: 8. This CDR3 spans 15 amino acids. CDR1 and CDR2 from the germline V gene are MNHEY and SVGAGI. The CDR3 DNA reads as TGTGCCAGCCTCGGACAGGGCCTTACTAACTATGGCTACACCTTC. This encodes CASLGQGLTNYGYTF.

The chain uses TRBV7-8 and TRBJ2-1, with 8 bases fitting TRBD2. V lost 2 bases to trimming and J lost 1 base; unmatched junction nucleotides: 7. CDR1 and CDR2 from the germline V gene are SGHVS and FQNEAQ. This CDR3 spans 17 amino acids. CDR3 protein: CASSLSLGRVSYNEQFF. DNA of the CDR3: TGTGCCAGCAGCTTAAGTCTCGGGAGGGTATCCTACAATGAGCAGTTCTTC.

This clone has a single count. The V and J genes are TRBV9 and TRBJ2-3, with a tentative D call TRBD2 (6 bases). This CDR3 has 15 residues. Germline values: CDR1 SGDLS, CDR2 YYNGEE. V shed 0 bases and J shed 2 bases, with 10 bases lying between them. This CDR3 is CASSVEAGPTDTQYF. The CDR3, as DNA: TGTGCCAGCAGCGTAGAGGCGGGACCCACAGATACGCAGTATTTT.